One and the same sample provided the 30 T cell receptor beta chains below, sequenced in a study of molecular identifiers for immune sequencing clone quantification. TCRdb ran MiXCR on the PCR reads and lists one entry per CDR3 protein. The repertoire holds about 330,000 distinct CDR3 sequences, with over 20% as singletons. Material: naive CD8+ T cells from blood, with Jurkat cell RNA spiked in. The subset denotes: FACS-sorted CD8+CD4-CCR7+CD45RA+ naive T cells. The receptors were gathered from a human donor in good health. Some libraries in this study had Jurkat cell RNA spiked in.

This clonotype was recorded many times. The chain joins TRBV2 to TRBJ1-5, with 7 bases identical to TRBD1. The CDR3 length is 15 residues. Trimming cost V 3 bases and J 2 bases; bases outside gene matches: 4. Per the germline V gene, CDR1 is SNHLY and CDR2 is FYNNEI. The CDR3 DNA reads TGTGCCAGCAGTGACACAGGGGACCGCAATCAGCCCCAGCATTTT. Protein: CASSDTGDRNQPQHF.

A few counts support this clonotype. The rearrangement links TRBV5-8 to TRBJ1-5; 8 bases agree with TRBD1. Germline CDR1 is SGHTS and CDR2 is YDEGEE. J was trimmed by 3 bases and V by 2 bases; bases with no gene match: 4. The CDR3 consists of 15 residues. CDR3 in amino acids: CASSLTGGYNQPQHF. Written as DNA, the CDR3 is TGTGCCAGCAGCTTAACAGGGGGATACAATCAGCCCCAGCATTTT.

As concerns this clonotype: A much larger clone lies a single base off, so this may be a read error. The CDR3 here is CSVEDGQGNTEVFF. For the CDR3, the DNA is TGCAGCGTTGAAGATGGTCAGGGGAACACTGAAGTTTTCTTT. V usage is TRBV29-1 and J usage is TRBJ1-1; a weak D match, TRBD1 (6 bases). Looked up from germline, CDR1 is SQVTM and CDR2 is ANQGSEA. The CDR3 length is 14 residues.

About this clonotype itself: This clone may be a read error of a much larger clone one base away. This chain joins TRBV29-1 and TRBJ2-1; D not certain. Germline V gene sequence: CDR1 SQVTM, CDR2 ANQGSEA. The ends were cut back, 5 bases at V and 6 bases at J, with 14 bases in the middle. CDR3 size: 13 residues. CDR3 residues: CSVRVRPTNEQFF. In nucleotides, the CDR3 is TGCAGCGTTCGGGTTAGACCTACCAATGAGCAGTTCTTC.

This clonotype was seen more than once but under ten times. The chain carries TRBV3-1 and TRBJ1-2; possible D gene TRBD1, 6 bases. Trimming shortened V by 0 bases and J by 4 bases, and 12 bases separated the two germline ends. CDR3 length: 15 residues. Looked up from germline, CDR1 is LGHDT and CDR2 is YNNKEL (reference sequence). CDR3 in amino acids: CASSQDLDSTYGYTF. CDR3 nucleotide sequence: TGTGCCAGCAGCCAAGATCTGGACAGTACCTATGGCTACACCTTC.

The V and J genes are TRBV6-6 and TRBJ2-3; 8 bases align to TRBD1. The germline V gene encodes CDR1 MNHNY and CDR2 SVGAGI (reference sequence). Trimming cost V 6 bases and J 3 bases; bases outside gene matches: 11. The CDR3 consists of 16 residues. The CDR3 spells CASSLANTGGTDTQYF. The CDR3 region has the DNA TGTGCCAGCAGCTTGGCCAACACAGGGGGAACAGATACGCAGTATTTT.

A remark on this clonotype: Just one base apart from a much larger clone, this may be a read error. The chain uses TRBV6-5 and TRBJ2-3; TRBD2 agrees at 7 bases. The germline gives CDR1 MNHEY, CDR2 SVGAGI. V was pared by 2 bases and J by 4 bases, with 9 bases of the junction left unmatched. The CDR3 runs 16 residues. In DNA, the CDR3 is TGTGCCAGCAGTTACCTAGCGGACCCGACCCCAGATACGCAGTATTTT. Protein product: CASSYLADPTPDTQYF.

A word on this clonotype: A read error may explain this, as a much larger clone is one base away. The rearrangement joins TRBV19 to TRBJ2-7; the D gene is possibly TRBD1 (6 bases). Germline-derived CDR1 and CDR2 are LNHDA and SQIVND (reference sequence). Trimming stripped 8 bases from V and 5 bases from J, with 19 bases between. This CDR3 is 14 amino acids long. DNA of the CDR3: TGTGCCAGTGGCCCCGGGAACAGGGTCCACGAGCAGTACTTC. It specifies CASGPGNRVHEQYF. The variable domain in full, completed from reference TRBV19 and TRBJ2-7, reads DGGITQSPKYLFRKEGQNVTLSCEQNLNHDAMYWYRQDPGQGLRLIYYSQIVNDFQKGDIAEGYSVSREKKESFPLTVTSAQKNPTAFYLCASGPGNRVHEQYFGPGTRLTVT.

This clonotype was recorded once. A much larger clone lies a single base off, so this may be a read error. The chain couples TRBV11-2 to TRBJ2-7; the D is unclear. Germline V lookup: CDR1 SGHAT, CDR2 FQNNGV. Trimming cost V 4 bases and J 3 bases, with 10 bases left between them. This CDR3 is 13 amino acids long. The CDR3, as DNA: TGTGCCAGCAGCTCAAGCCCAAACTACGAGCAGTACTTC. This encodes CASSSSPNYEQYF.

As DNA, the CDR3 is TGTGCCAGCATAACAGGGGGCGGGCTAGAAAAACTGTTTTTT. Residues: CASITGGGLEKLFF. The chain carries TRBV28 and TRBJ1-4; 9 nucleotides agree with TRBD1. The CDR3 loop spans 14 amino acids. J lost 8 bases, V lost 7 bases, and 8 bases had no gene match. Germline CDR1 and CDR2: MDHEN and SYDVKM. The full variable domain, rest sourced from reference TRBV28 and TRBJ1-4, is DVKVTQSSRYLVKRTGEKVFLECVQDMDHENMFWYRQDPGLGLRLIYFSYDVKMKEKGDIPEGYSVSREKKERFSLILESASTNQTSMYLCASITGGGLEKLFFGSGTQLSVL.

With regard to this clonotype: A much larger clonotype is one base distant, so this may be a read error. The chain recombines TRBV20-1 with TRBJ1-1; D is unresolved. Per germline, CDR1 DFQATT and CDR2 SNEGSKA (reference sequence). CDR3 length: 13 amino acids. The CDR3 nucleotides read TGCAGAGCTAGTCCAGGTCTGAACACTGAAGCTTTCTTT. It translates to CRASPGLNTEAFF.

The V call is TRBV28, the J call TRBJ2-3; 11 nucleotides align to TRBD2. J lost 0 bases, V lost 5 bases, and 7 bases had no gene match. The CDR3 covers 17 residues. Germline values: CDR1 MDHEN, CDR2 SYDVKM. The CDR3 DNA follows: TGTGCCAGCAGTACCGGGACTAGCGGAACTAGCACAGATACGCAGTATTTT. Translation: CASSTGTSGTSTDTQYF.

This clonotype came up many times. The gene calls are TRBV4-3 and TRBJ2-5; D gene ambiguous. Trimming removed 0 bases from V and 2 bases from J, with 10 bases in between. The CDR3 loop spans 15 amino acids. The germline V gene has CDR1 LGHNA and CDR2 YSLEER. CDR3 nucleotide sequence: TGCGCCAGCAGCCAAGATAGGGCAGGACAAGAGACCCAGTACTTC. Translating gives CASSQDRAGQETQYF.

This chain links TRBV25-1 with TRBJ2-7, with a possible D match to TRBD1 (7 bases). The CDR3 runs 15 residues. The V gene lost 1 base and the J gene lost 6 bases, with 16 bases spanning the gap. CDR1 and CDR2 (germline): MGHDK, SYGVNS. CDR3 bases: TGTGCCAGCAGTGAATGGGCCAGGGGGGCGGGCGAGCAGTACTTC. Translation gives CASSEWARGAGEQYF.

This clonotype was recorded at least ten times. V usage is TRBV5-4 and J usage is TRBJ1-6, with no clear D. Germline values: CDR1 SGHNT, CDR2 YYREEE (reference sequence). V lost 2 bases and J 6 bases, leaving 21 bases between the germline ends. This CDR3 region has 18 residues. CDR3 nucleotides: TGTGCCAGCAGCTTAGCCCCAGGACGGACCTCACTTAATTCACCCCTCCACTTT. Encoded protein: CASSLAPGRTSLNSPLHF.

The J gene is TRBJ2-7, the V gene TRBV20-1, with TRBD1 identical over 8 bases. The CDR3 consists of 13 residues. Germline V lookup: CDR1 DFQATT, CDR2 SNEGSKA (reference sequence). After removal of 6 bases from V and 3 bases from J, the junction contained 7 bases not matched to a gene. This CDR3 reads CSAHRQGHYEQYF. The CDR3 DNA follows: TGCAGTGCGCACCGACAGGGGCACTACGAGCAGTACTTC.

Notes on this clonotype: At one of its ends the junction is not consistent with the germline gene, which may arise from a read error. The rearrangement links TRBV7-9 to TRBJ2-7, with 7 bases identical to TRBD2. Germline V CDR1 and CDR2: SEHNR, FQNEAQ (reference sequence). The CDR3 extends over 16 amino acids. The CDR3 here is CASSLVLSGPTYERYF. The CDR3 DNA sequence: TGTGCCAGCAGCTTAGTTCTTAGCGGGCCCACCTACGAGCGGTACTTC.

Turning to this clonotype: The junction departs from germline at one end; a sequencing error may be responsible. The chain is built from TRBV5-4 and TRBJ2-6, with a tentative D call TRBD1 (5 bases). CDR3 length: 16 residues. The germline gives CDR1 SGHNT, CDR2 YYREEE (reference sequence). CDR3 protein: CASSLDGIGGATVLTF. In nucleotides, the CDR3 is TGTGCCAGCAGCTTGGATGGGATTGGTGGGGCCACCGTCCTGACTTTC. Variable domain in full (rest from reference TRBV5-4 and TRBJ2-6): ETGVTQSPTHLIKTRGQQVTLRCSSQSGHNTVSWYQQALGQGPQFIFQYYREEENGRGNFPPRFSGLQFPNYSSELNVNALELDDSALYLCASSLDGIGGATVLTFGAGSRLTVL.

This sequence joins TRBV28 and TRBJ2-7; D remains unclear. The CDR3 runs to 14 residues. The germline V gene encodes CDR1 MDHEN and CDR2 SYDVKM. The germline V and J ends were trimmed by 5 bases and 0 bases, with 11 bases remaining between them. CDR3 amino acids: CASSTRPNSYEQYF. The CDR3, as DNA: TGTGCCAGCAGTACCCGACCAAACTCCTACGAGCAGTACTTC.

Concerning this clonotype: One end of the junction varies from germline; a read error may be responsible. This sequence joins TRBV24-1 and TRBJ2-2; D is tentatively TRBD1 or TRBD2 (5 bases each). The CDR3 runs to 13 residues. The germline gives CDR1 KGHDR, CDR2 SFDVKD. CDR3 in amino acids: CAPSDLLTGALFF. In DNA, the CDR3 is TGTGCCCCCAGTGATTTGCTTACCGGGGCGCTGTTTTTT.

The chain joins TRBV7-9 to TRBJ2-3; either TRBD1 or TRBD2 may supply D (6 bases each). Per germline, CDR1 SEHNR and CDR2 FQNEAQ (reference sequence). CDR3 size: 15 residues. V dropped 9 bases and J dropped 2 bases, with 18 bases sitting between them. The CDR3 sequence: CASRGAPSSTDTQYF. The CDR3 DNA sequence: TGTGCCAGTAGGGGGGCTCCCTCGTCCACAGATACGCAGTATTTT.

Concerning this clonotype: A much larger clone sits a single nucleotide away, making a read error possible. The chain employs TRBV12-3 or TRBV12-4 and TRBJ2-1; unclear D gene. CDR3 size: 15 residues. The CDR3 DNA is TGTACCAGCAGCCGAGGAACGGGCGTGGTCAATGAGCAGTTCTTC. It is translated as CTSSRGTGVVNEQFF.

This clonotype appeared a few times. The chain combines TRBV4-1 with TRBJ2-5; D might be TRBD1 (6 bases). This CDR3 is built from 15 residues. The V end was cut by 3 bases, the J end by 1 base, with 12 bases between. The germline V gene has CDR1 MGHRA and CDR2 YSYEKL. DNA of the CDR3: TGCGCCAGCAGCCATACCCCAGGGGCCCAAGAGACCCAGTACTTC. Protein product: CASSHTPGAQETQYF.

This clonotype was seen only a few times. The chain employs TRBV6-2 or TRBV6-3 and TRBJ1-5; 7 nucleotides match TRBD1. Trimming removed 5 bases from V and 0 bases from J; junction bases left unmatched: 7. This CDR3 spans 16 amino acids. Germline V CDR1 and CDR2: MNHEY, SVGEGT. The CDR3 coding sequence is TGTGCCAGCAGTAAGGGACAGAAATATAGCAATCAGCCCCAGCATTTT. Translation: CASSKGQKYSNQPQHF.

The genes are TRBV27 and TRBJ2-3; TRBD2 aligns across 8 bases. Germline V gene data show CDR1 as MNHEY and CDR2 as SMNVEV (reference sequence). J gave up 4 bases and V 3 bases, and 6 bases lay outside the gene matches. The CDR3 contains 15 residues. The CDR3 coding sequence is TGTGCCAGCAGTTTCAGCGGGAGAGGGTCAGATACGCAGTATTTT. It translates to CASSFSGRGSDTQYF.

This clonotype was recorded once. Given a much more abundant clone one base away, this may be a read error. The gene calls are TRBV5-4 and TRBJ2-3, with D possibly being TRBD1 or TRBD2 (6 bases each). The CDR3 length is 15 residues. The germline V gene encodes CDR1 SGHNT and CDR2 YYREEE (reference sequence). CDR3 nucleotides: TGTGCCAGCAGCGCACAGGGTAGCGGCACAGATACGCAGTGTTTT. Protein sequence: CASSAQGSGTDTQCF.

This clonotype was counted ten times or more. The genes are TRBV6-5 and TRBJ1-5; a possible D gene is TRBD1 (5 bases). The germline V gene has CDR1 MNHEY and CDR2 SVGAGI. The CDR3 totals 13 residues. The V gene lost 8 bases and the J gene lost 3 bases, with 11 bases spanning the gap. The CDR3 DNA sequence: TGTGCCAGCGCCGGGACCATCAATCAGCCCCAGCATTTT. Encoded protein: CASAGTINQPQHF.

This clonotype occurred a few times. The rearrangement links TRBV10-3 to TRBJ2-5, with 11 positions matching TRBD2. Germline trimming cut 8 bases from V and 1 base from J; bases unmatched to any gene: 9. This CDR3 is built from 16 residues. CDR1 is ENHRY, CDR2 SYGVKD, per germline. This CDR3 reads CAIGQGLAGSQETQYF. The DNA for the CDR3 is TGTGCCATCGGGCAAGGACTAGCGGGCTCCCAAGAGACCCAGTACTTC.

The chain links TRBV5-4 to TRBJ2-3, with a weak D call TRBD2 (6 bases). The CDR3 has 14 amino acids. The germline V gene has CDR1 SGHNT and CDR2 YYREEE (reference sequence). Trimming took off 5 bases at V and 2 bases at J, with 12 bases between the two ends. The DNA for the CDR3 is TGTGCCAGCAGTCAGACTAGTGTCACAGATACGCAGTATTTT. It codes for CASSQTSVTDTQYF.

The rearrangement joins TRBV27 to TRBJ2-1, with 7 bases matching TRBD2. The CDR3 is 12 amino acids. V lost 2 bases and J lost 9; bases outside the gene matches: 1. Germline V gene data show CDR1 as MNHEY and CDR2 as SMNVEV (reference sequence). Here the CDR3 reads CASSLPSGEQFF. Written as DNA, the CDR3 is TGTGCCAGCAGTTTACCTAGCGGTGAGCAGTTCTTC.